The clone carrying this T cell receptor (beta chain) has more than one count but fewer than ten. Time point: longitudinal time-point 3. The data were taken from a study of neurological immune-mediated disorders. From the 5' RACE reads, TCRdb called clonotypes with MiXCR, one entry per CDR3 protein. The profile shows fewer than 85,000 distinct CDR3 sequences, under 4.5% of them singletons. CDR1 and CDR2 (germline): SGHNT, YENEEA. Trimming stripped 1 base from V and 7 bases from J, with 11 bases between. The CDR3 extends over 14 amino acids. This chain links TRBV11-3 with TRBJ2-1; tentative D call: TRBD1 (5 bases). The clonotype was recovered from a woman between 55 and 75 years old with multiple sclerosis. What was sequenced was PBMCs. CDR3 in DNA: TGTGCCAGCAGCTTAGGCCCAGGGCGGAATGAGCAGTTCTTC. Protein: CASSLGPGRNEQFF.